The 19 T cell receptor beta chains below were found in one sample sequenced in a study of shared clonotypes between healthy human individuals. Naive CD8 cells were CD45RO-negative, positively selected for CCR7, excluding terminally differentiated effector memory CD45RA+ cells. Profiling relied on immunoSEQ multiplex PCR, and the TCRdb table lists in-frame clones only, not all of them. Of 2 million to 2.5 million clones listed, around 93% were seen once; the top ten hold about 1.8%. Sample: naive CD8+ T cells from PBMCs. These receptors came from a man between 18 and 35 years old in good health. Some clones in this sample may be carry-over from other donors' samples.

The rearrangement joins TRBV10-2 to TRBJ2-2; 12 bases agree with TRBD2. The CDR3 extends over 16 amino acids. From germline, CDR1 is WSHSY and CDR2 SAAADI. V shed 3 bases and J 6 bases; nucleotides not matched to a gene: 5. CDR3 loop: CASSETTSGSSGELFF. CDR3 DNA: TGCGCCAGCAGTGAAACGACTAGCGGGAGCTCCGGGGAGCTGTTTTTT.

The J gene is TRBJ2-7, the V gene TRBV28, with no clear D. Germline CDR1 and CDR2: MDHEN and SYDVKM. This CDR3 is 13 amino acids long. Trimming took 6 bases from V and 5 from J, leaving 14 bases between them. CDR3 loop: CASSRLGVHEQYF. Here the CDR3 DNA reads TGTGCCAGCAGCCGGCTCGGAGTGCACGAGCAGTACTTC.

The chain is built from TRBV11-2 and TRBJ1-3, with a tentative D call TRBD1 (5 bases). The CDR3 spans 14 residues. Germline lookup yields CDR1 SGHAT and CDR2 FQNNGV. The germline V and J ends were trimmed by 4 bases and 2 bases, with 9 bases remaining between them. The CDR3: CASSWAGTGNTIYF. The CDR3, as DNA: TGTGCCAGCAGCTGGGCAGGGACTGGAAACACCATATATTTT. The variable domain in full, with the rest retrieved from reference TRBV11-2 and TRBJ1-3, is EAGVAQSPRYKIIEKRQSVAFWCNPISGHATLYWYQQILGQGPKLLIQFQNNGVVDDSQLPKDRFSAERLKGVDSTLKIQPAKLEDSAVYLCASSWAGTGNTIYFGEGSWLTVV.

This clone was counted a single time. The chain recombines TRBV7-6 with TRBJ2-2, with 15 nucleotides matching TRBD2. Looked up from germline, CDR1 is SGHVS and CDR2 is FNYEAQ. Trimming cost V 4 bases and J 1 base; bases outside gene matches: 4. This CDR3 spans 18 amino acids. Here the CDR3 DNA reads TGTGCCAGCAGCTCAGGACTAGCGGGAGGGCTGAACACCGGGGAGCTGTTTTTT. Protein: CASSSGLAGGLNTGELFF.

The gene calls are TRBV6-1 and TRBJ2-4; 13 bases map to TRBD2. Germline V CDR1 and CDR2: MNHNS, SASEGT. The CDR3 has 15 residues. Unmatched junction bases numbered 2, after V lost 4 bases and J lost 5 bases. The CDR3 DNA reads TGTGCCAGCAGTGCGGGACTAGCGGGGCAAAACATTCAGTACTTC. This sequence encodes CASSAGLAGQNIQYF.

The chain joins TRBV10-1 to TRBJ1-1, with no clear D. This CDR3 spans 18 amino acids. Germline CDR1 WNHNN, CDR2 SYGVQD (reference sequence). V lost 11 bases and J lost 4, with 32 bases in between. The CDR3 here is CAFSLPSAHSRVATEAFF. The CDR3 coding sequence is TGCGCCTTTAGTCTCCCAAGCGCCCACTCACGAGTTGCCACTGAAGCTTTCTTT.

The chain has TRBV5-6 and TRBJ1-1, with D hard to call. Germline V gene sequence: CDR1 SGHDT, CDR2 YYEEEE. CDR3 length equals 13 residues. Trimming cost V 2 bases and J 6 bases, with 11 bases left between them. CDR3 nucleotides: TGTGCCAGCAGCTTTATTAGAATGTCTGAAGCTTTCTTT. Amino acids: CASSFIRMSEAFF.

The V and J genes are TRBV19 and TRBJ2-3; D is perhaps TRBD2 (5 bases). This CDR3 spans 15 amino acids. CDR1 is LNHDA, CDR2 SQIVND, per germline (reference sequence). Trimming shortened V by 3 bases and J by 3 bases, and 13 bases separated the two germline ends. The CDR3 DNA follows: TGTGCCAGTAGTATTCTCTGGACGGGAACAGATACGCAGTATTTT. Amino acids: CASSILWTGTDTQYF.

This rearrangement joins TRBV7-3 to TRBJ2-7, with 9 bases aligning to TRBD1. The length of the CDR3 is 15 residues. Germline V gene lookup returns CDR1 SGHTA and CDR2 FQGTGA. V trimming: 5 bases; J trimming: 6 bases; junction bases outside the gene matches: 11. The CDR3, as DNA: TGTGCCAGCAGCCCTCACAGGGGGCGCCTCCTCGAGCAGTACTTC. Amino acids: CASSPHRGRLLEQYF.

The chain recombines TRBV6-5 with TRBJ2-1; TRBD2 matches at 14 bases. J lost 6 bases, V lost 4 bases, and 5 bases had no gene match. Germline V gives CDR1 MNHEY, CDR2 SVGAGI. CDR3 length equals 16 residues. Written as DNA, the CDR3 is TGTGCCAGCAGTTTGGTTGGGACTAGCGGGGGCAATGAGCAGTTCTTC. Translating it yields CASSLVGTSGGNEQFF.

V is TRBV7-2 and J is TRBJ1-2; D remains ambiguous. The CDR3 sequence is 16 residues long. Germline V gives CDR1 SGHTA, CDR2 FQGNSA. Trimming removed 1 base at V and 4 bases at J, with 16 bases between. This chain's CDR3 is CASSLGVGRPAYGYTF. The CDR3 DNA reads TGTGCCAGCAGCTTAGGAGTAGGCCGCCCCGCCTATGGCTACACCTTC.

This sequence joins TRBV6-5 and TRBJ2-7, with D possibly TRBD2 on 6 matching bases. The CDR3 loop spans 15 amino acids. Trimming pared 0 bases from V and 3 bases from J, leaving 12 bases between. In germline, CDR1 is MNHEY, CDR2 SVGAGI. The CDR3 sequence is CASSYSKWEDYEQYF. CDR3 nucleotide sequence: TGTGCCAGCAGTTACTCGAAGTGGGAGGACTACGAGCAGTACTTC.

CDR3 sequence (DNA): TGTGCCAGCAGGCGACCGCTGGGAGCCTACAATGAGCAGTTCTTC. Its translation is CASRRPLGAYNEQFF. This chain uses TRBV27 with TRBJ2-1; perhaps TRBD2 as D (5 bases). Germline CDR1 reads MNHEY; CDR2 reads SMNVEV (reference sequence). The CDR3 runs 15 residues. Trimming removed 6 bases from V and 2 bases from J, with 14 bases in between.

The V and J genes are TRBV11-2 and TRBJ2-1, with a tentative D call TRBD2 (7 bases). Trimming left V 3 bases short and J 7 bases short, with 10 bases between. The CDR3 has 13 amino acids. Germline V gene sequence: CDR1 SGHAT, CDR2 FQNNGV. The CDR3 reads CASSFGGQNEQFF. Here the CDR3 DNA reads TGTGCCAGCAGCTTCGGGGGGCAAAATGAGCAGTTCTTC.

The chain carries TRBV7-6 and TRBJ2-1; D may be TRBD1 (6 bases). The CDR3 has 13 amino acids. CDR1 is SGHVS, CDR2 FNYEAQ, per germline. The V and J ends lost 5 bases and 4 bases respectively, with 9 bases between them. The CDR3 nucleotides are TGTGCCAGCAGCCCTAGGGGGTACAATGAGCAGTTCTTC. Translated, it gives CASSPRGYNEQFF.

The rearrangement uses TRBV7-6 and TRBJ2-3; perhaps TRBD2 as D (6 bases). Trimming shortened V by 1 base and J by 2 bases, and 16 bases separated the two germline ends. Germline lookup yields CDR1 SGHVS and CDR2 FNYEAQ. The CDR3 loop spans 17 amino acids. The CDR3 DNA reads TGTGCCAGCAGCTTAGGAAGCGGGCGGAGTAACACAGATACGCAGTATTTT. It yields the protein CASSLGSGRSNTDTQYF.

J is TRBJ2-7 and V is TRBV9; D gene ambiguous. CDR1 and CDR2 from the germline V gene are SGDLS and YYNGEE. The CDR3 is made up of 12 amino acids. V was clipped by 4 bases and J by 4 bases, with 9 bases between them. The CDR3 here is CASSPRPYEQYF. The DNA of the CDR3 is TGTGCCAGCAGCCCGCGACCATACGAGCAGTACTTC.

This chain links TRBV10-1 with TRBJ2-1; 9 bases map to TRBD1. The CDR3 runs 14 residues. Germline CDR1 is WNHNN and CDR2 is SYGVQD (reference sequence). V was pared by 4 bases and J by 9 bases, with 7 bases of the junction left unmatched. CDR3 DNA: TGCGCCAGCAGTGCTCCCGACAGGGGGGGTGAGCAGTTCTTC. It codes for CASSAPDRGGEQFF.

The chain carries TRBV11-2 and TRBJ1-5; 9 positions agree with TRBD1. Germline V gene data show CDR1 as SGHAT and CDR2 as FQNNGV. This CDR3 has 15 residues. Unmatched junction bases numbered 9, after V lost 5 bases and J lost 7 bases. In DNA, the CDR3 is TGTGCCAGCAGCGCTGGGACAGGGATAGGACAGCCCCAGCATTTT. It yields the protein CASSAGTGIGQPQHF.